A single sample is the source of the 24 T cell receptor beta chains below, sequenced in a study of T cells after yellow fever vaccination. In TCRdb, the 5' RACE reads were re-called with MiXCR into one record per CDR3 protein. The sample yields a few hundred thousand distinct CDR3 sequences, 6.9% seen once. Material: CD4+ T cells sorted from PBMCs, obtained 15 days after the yellow fever booster vaccination. These receptors were taken from a man between 25 and 39 years old who received the YFV17D yellow fever vaccine.

This clonotype was recorded at least ten times. Compared with germline, one end of the junction differs, possibly owing to a read error. The rearrangement uses TRBV5-1 and TRBJ2-3; weak D call: TRBD1 (6 bases). CDR1 and CDR2 from the germline V gene are SGHRS and YFSETQ. CDR3 length: 15 amino acids. CDR3 nucleotide sequence: TGCGCCAGCAGCCGGTCGGACAGACGCACAGATACCCAGTATTTT. This sequence encodes CASSRSDRRTDTQYF. The full variable domain, its missing parts supplied by reference TRBV5-1 and TRBJ2-3, is KAGVTQTPRYLIKTRGQQVTLSCSPISGHRSVSWYQQTPGQGLQFLFEYFSETQRNKGNFPGRFSGRQFSNSRSEMNVSTLELGDSALYLCASSRSDRRTDTQYFGPGTRLTVL.

The rearrangement joins TRBV7-6 to TRBJ1-6, with D unresolved. The germline V gene has CDR1 SGHVS and CDR2 FNYEAQ. Deletions cut 2 bases from V and 7 bases from J, with 6 bases between. The CDR3 spans 13 residues. Written as DNA, the CDR3 is TGTGCCAGCAGCTTAAGGGTAAATTCACCCCTCCACTTT. It yields the protein CASSLRVNSPLHF. Based on the CDR3 plus reference TRBV7-6 and TRBJ1-6, the full variable domain is GAGVSQSPRYKVTKRGQDVALRCDPISGHVSLYWYRQALGQGPEFLTYFNYEAQQDKSGLPNDRFSAERPEGSISTLTIQRTEQRDSAMYRCASSLRVNSPLHFGNGTRLTVT.

The rearrangement joins TRBV20-1 to TRBJ1-1; 7 bases map to TRBD1. The CDR3 is made up of 13 amino acids. Trimming removed 5 bases from V and 4 bases from J; junction bases left unmatched: 7. Germline values: CDR1 DFQATT, CDR2 SNEGSKA (reference sequence). CDR3 DNA: TGCAGTGCTTCCTTGACAGGGAGCACTGAAGCTTTCTTT. This codes for CSASLTGSTEAFF.

Ten or more counts support this clonotype. This chain joins TRBV5-6 and TRBJ2-1; TRBD1 matches at 7 bases. From germline, CDR1 is SGHDT and CDR2 YYEEEE. The CDR3 totals 12 residues. After removal of 4 bases from V and 10 bases from J, the junction contained 5 bases not matched to a gene. CDR3 residues: CASSDREREQFF. The CDR3 nucleotides are TGTGCCAGCAGCGACAGGGAACGCGAGCAGTTCTTC.

This clonotype was counted at least ten times. The V gene is TRBV29-1, the J gene TRBJ2-7; TRBD2 agrees at 10 bases. With 7 bases clipped from V and 3 bases from J, the junction kept 6 bases outside the gene matches. CDR3 size: 13 residues. Germline-derived CDR1 and CDR2 are SQVTM and ANQGSEA. CDR3 in DNA: TGCAGCGCTGGGACTAGCGTGGTCTACGAGCAGTACTTC. Protein product: CSAGTSVVYEQYF.

The table lists this clonotype with a few counts. V usage is TRBV5-1 and J usage is TRBJ2-3; TRBD2 aligns across 8 bases. Germline V CDR1 and CDR2: SGHRS, YFSETQ. The CDR3 is 16 residues long. Losses at the gene ends were 2 bases for V and 2 bases for J; bases not matched to a gene: 7. CDR3 residues: CASSFLSGTATDTQYF. The CDR3 DNA reads TGCGCCAGCAGCTTCCTTAGCGGGACCGCCACAGATACGCAGTATTTT. Full variable domain (remainder filled in from reference TRBV5-1 and TRBJ2-3): KAGVTQTPRYLIKTRGQQVTLSCSPISGHRSVSWYQQTPGQGLQFLFEYFSETQRNKGNFPGRFSGRQFSNSRSEMNVSTLELGDSALYLCASSFLSGTATDTQYFGPGTRLTVL.

This sequence joins TRBV5-1 and TRBJ1-2; 8 nucleotides agree with TRBD1. The V segment lost 5 bases and the J segment 4 bases; nucleotides outside the gene matches: 7. The germline V gene has CDR1 SGHRS and CDR2 YFSETQ. The CDR3 is 14 residues long. CDR3 sequence (DNA): TGCGCCAGCAGTCTCCAGGGGGCGTCCTATGGCTACACCTTC. Its protein product is CASSLQGASYGYTF.

This clonotype was counted only a few times. The chain recombines TRBV7-2 with TRBJ2-1; D is unclear. The CDR3 consists of 15 residues. From germline, CDR1 is SGHTA and CDR2 FQGNSA. The V and J ends lost 0 bases and 0 bases respectively, with 6 bases between them. The CDR3 here is CASSLAANSYNEQFF. As DNA, the CDR3 is TGTGCCAGCAGCTTAGCGGCTAACTCCTACAATGAGCAGTTCTTC.

The chain couples TRBV7-2 to TRBJ1-1; 7 bases align to TRBD1. There are 14 residues in the CDR3. From germline, CDR1 is SGHTA and CDR2 FQGNSA. Trimming at V came to 5 bases and at J to 6 bases, leaving 9 bases not matched to a gene. The CDR3 spells CASSLRSQGAEAFF. DNA for the CDR3: TGTGCCAGCAGCCTCCGCTCCCAGGGGGCTGAAGCTTTCTTT.

This chain links TRBV3-1 with TRBJ2-2, with unresolved D. This CDR3 contains 14 residues. V dropped 1 base and J dropped 4 bases, with 7 bases sitting between them. The V gene's germline CDR1 is LGHDT and CDR2 YNNKEL (reference sequence). The CDR3 sequence: CASSQVGTTGELFF. As DNA, the CDR3 is TGTGCCAGCAGCCAAGTAGGCACCACCGGGGAGCTGTTTTTT.

The V call is TRBV7-9, the J call TRBJ1-2, with D perhaps matching TRBD1 (5 bases). Trimming left V 3 bases short and J 3 bases short, with 8 bases between. Germline V gene lookup returns CDR1 SEHNR and CDR2 FQNEAQ (reference sequence). CDR3 size: 13 residues. CDR3 bases: TGTGCCAGCAGCTTTTGGGGGGACTATGGCTACACCTTC. It yields the protein CASSFWGDYGYTF.

In its sample, this clonotype was seen many times. The rearrangement joins TRBV7-9 to TRBJ2-1, with TRBD1 matching over 7 bases. Germline V gene data show CDR1 as SEHNR and CDR2 as FQNEAQ (reference sequence). V lost 5 bases and J lost 8; bases outside the gene matches: 3. This CDR3 is 12 amino acids long. The CDR3 loop is CASSLGGDEQFF. CDR3 DNA: TGTGCCAGCAGCCTAGGGGGCGATGAGCAGTTCTTC.

This clonotype has at least ten counts. The chain carries TRBV29-1 and TRBJ2-3; 9 bases are shared with TRBD2. Germline trimming cut 7 bases from V and 3 bases from J; bases unmatched to any gene: 11. The CDR3 consists of 15 residues. Germline V gives CDR1 SQVTM, CDR2 ANQGSEA. CDR3: CSATPAGGGTDTQYF. DNA of the CDR3: TGCAGCGCCACTCCGGCGGGAGGGGGAACAGATACGCAGTATTTT.

The chain uses TRBV20-1 and TRBJ2-7; D is tentatively TRBD1 or TRBD2 (5 bases each). The CDR3 contains 12 residues. Between the trimmed V and J ends, which lost 5 bases and 3 bases, there was a span of 11 bases. Germline V gene data show CDR1 as DFQATT and CDR2 as SNEGSKA (reference sequence). CDR3 region: CSASGRHYEQYF. The DNA for the CDR3 is TGCAGTGCTTCGGGACGGCACTACGAGCAGTACTTC.

This clonotype was recorded many times. The CDR3 spells CASSHGTKYEQYF. Written as DNA, the CDR3 is TGTGCCAGCAGCCACGGGACCAAGTACGAGCAGTACTTC. The chain uses TRBV28 and TRBJ2-7; tentatively, D is TRBD1 or TRBD2 (5 bases each). This CDR3 is 13 amino acids long. V was shortened by 6 bases and J by 4 bases, with 13 bases between the two germline ends. Germline CDR1 MDHEN, CDR2 SYDVKM.

CDR3 coding DNA: TGTGCCATCAAAGCTGTGGGCGAGCAGTTCTTC. Translated: CAIKAVGEQFF. This rearrangement joins TRBV10-3 to TRBJ2-1; D gene uncertain. Trimming pared 7 bases from V and 10 bases from J, leaving 11 bases between. CDR3 length: 11 residues. Germline CDR1 reads ENHRY; CDR2 reads SYGVKD.

V usage is TRBV7-2 and J usage is TRBJ2-1, with D perhaps matching TRBD2 (5 bases). This CDR3 spans 15 amino acids. The ends were cut back, 4 bases at V and 7 bases at J, with 17 bases in the middle. Looked up from germline, CDR1 is SGHTA and CDR2 is FQGNSA. The CDR3 region is CASSSSSLPANEQFF. CDR3 coding DNA: TGTGCCAGCAGCTCATCTAGCCTCCCGGCGAATGAGCAGTTCTTC.

This clonotype was detected a few times. The chain recombines TRBV7-2 with TRBJ1-1, with D possibly TRBD1 on 6 matching bases. Germline lookup yields CDR1 SGHTA and CDR2 FQGNSA. The CDR3 extends over 15 amino acids. V lost 5 bases and J 6 bases, leaving 19 bases between the germline ends. Here the CDR3 DNA reads TGTGCCAGCAGCCGTCAACAGGGAAGCGGCTCTGAAGCTTTCTTT. This gives the protein CASSRQQGSGSEAFF.

This clonotype was seen many times. This chain uses TRBV29-1 with TRBJ2-3; perhaps TRBD1 as D (5 bases). Per germline, CDR1 SQVTM and CDR2 ANQGSEA. The CDR3 is 13 amino acids. The ends were cut back, 4 bases at V and 2 bases at J, with 10 bases in the middle. The CDR3, as DNA: TGCAGCGTTGGCAGGGTATTCACAGATACGCAGTATTTT. It specifies CSVGRVFTDTQYF.

This clonotype was recorded at least ten times. The chain employs TRBV12-3 or TRBV12-4 and TRBJ2-2; D remains ambiguous. V lost 3 bases, J lost 4 bases, and 6 bases lay in between. The CDR3 covers 13 residues. CDR3 amino acids: CASSFTITGELFF. CDR3 DNA: TGTGCCAGCAGTTTTACAATCACCGGGGAGCTGTTTTTT.

This clonotype occurred a few times. This sequence joins TRBV18 and TRBJ2-7; 7 nucleotides line up with TRBD2. V dropped 0 bases and J dropped 5; count of bases not matched to a gene: 7. CDR1 and CDR2 (germline): KGHSH, LQKENI. This CDR3 comprises 15 residues. CDR3 amino acids: CASSPPLTSANEQYF. Written as DNA, the CDR3 is TGTGCCAGCTCACCACCACTCACTAGCGCCAACGAGCAGTACTTC.

V usage is TRBV5-8 and J usage is TRBJ2-3; possible D gene TRBD2, 5 bases. The V end was cut by 7 bases, the J end by 6 bases, with 18 bases between. Germline loops: CDR1 SGHTS, CDR2 YDEGEE. The CDR3 contains 14 residues. CDR3 sequence: CASGPGVRRDTQYF. The CDR3 DNA follows: TGTGCCAGCGGCCCCGGGGTCCGCCGCGATACGCAGTATTTT.

The chain couples TRBV18 to TRBJ2-2; D tentatively reads TRBD1 or TRBD2 (5 bases each). V lost 3 bases to trimming and J lost 0 bases, with 11 bases between them. Germline V lookup: CDR1 KGHSH, CDR2 LQKENI. This CDR3 contains 16 residues. Written as DNA, the CDR3 is TGTGCCAGCTCACCCCCAGGGACCCCGAACACCGGGGAGCTGTTTTTT. It yields the protein CASSPPGTPNTGELFF.

V is TRBV5-1 and J is TRBJ2-6; D unclear. CDR1 is SGHRS, CDR2 YFSETQ, per germline. This CDR3 contains 14 residues. V gave up 4 bases and J gave up 2 bases, with 7 bases separating them. For the CDR3, the DNA is TGCGCCAGCAGCCCGTTGACTGGGGCCAACGTCCTGACTTTC. Translated, it gives CASSPLTGANVLTF.